A selection of T cell receptor beta chains follows, all from one sample in a study of response to subunit inactivated influenza vaccine. One entry per CDR3 protein, called by TCRdb with MiXCR from the RT-PCR reads. The sample includes about 500,000 distinct CDR3 sequences, approximately 15% of them seen just once. The sample here was CD4+ T cells sorted from PBMCs, taken roughly 24 months after vaccination. These receptors were collected from a man between 50 and 75 years old who received an inactivated influenza vaccine. Each CDR3 is given with its conserved first and last residue. A D gene is named only where the DNA matches it firmly. Rows give clone size only sometimes, using once, few, many, or a class for an expanded clone.

J,D,size,V,CDR3,DNA
TRBJ2-5,TRBD1,many,TRBV24-1,CATSDTGGRETQYF,TGTGCCACCAGTGATACAGGGGGGAGAGAGACCCAGTACTTC
TRBJ2-2,TRBD1,few,TRBV10-3,CAIRTGTGFQVGELFF,TGTGCCATCAGGACCGGGACAGGGTTTCAAGTCGGGGAGCTGTTTTTT
TRBJ2-7,-,-,TRBV4-2,CASSQGDTAREQYF,TGTGCCAGCAGCCAAGGGGACACCGCGCGCGAGCAGTACTTC
TRBJ2-7,TRBD2,-,TRBV6-2/TRBV6-3,CASSGGSSYYEQYF,TGTGCCAGCAGTGGCGGGAGCTCTTACTACGAGCAGTACTTC
TRBJ1-1,-,-,TRBV9,CASSSRTDGSEAFF,TGTGCCAGCAGCTCCCGGACAGACGGCTCTGAAGCTTTCTTT
TRBJ1-6,-,many,TRBV19,CASSRTGNSPLHF,TGTGCCAGTAGCCGGACGGGGAATTCACCCCTCCACTTT
TRBJ1-4,-,once,TRBV9,CASSAHQGWGEKLFF,TGTGCCAGCAGCGCCCACCAGGGGTGGGGTGAAAAACTGTTTTTT
TRBJ2-6,-,few,TRBV14,CASSHFNSGANVLTF,TGTGCCAGCAGCCACTTCAACTCTGGGGCCAACGTCCTGACTTTC
TRBJ2-1,TRBD2,-,TRBV28,CASSSGTRTGEQFF,TGTGCCAGCAGTTCCGGGACTAGGACCGGTGAGCAGTTCTTC
TRBJ2-3,-,-,TRBV4-3,CASSQAPRTTGSSRTDTQYF,TGCGCCAGCAGCCAAGCACCCAGGACTACCGGGAGTTCGCGGACAGATACGCAGTATTTT
TRBJ2-4,-,many,TRBV9,CASSVDGVAKNIQYF,TGTGCCAGCAGCGTAGACGGCGTCGCCAAAAACATTCAGTACTTC
TRBJ2-7,-,few,TRBV6-5,CASSWWLGGEYEQYF,TGTGCCAGCAGTTGGTGGTTGGGGGGCGAGTACGAGCAGTACTTC
TRBJ2-1,-,few,TRBV3-1,CASTLGAGVPNEQFF,TGTGCCAGCACCCTGGGGGCGGGAGTCCCTAATGAGCAGTTCTTC
TRBJ2-3,-,-,TRBV28,CASSPPRDTQYF,TGTGCCAGCAGTCCCCCCCGCGATACGCAGTATTTT
TRBJ1-5,-,few,TRBV7-9,CASSLGGALGQPQHF,TGTGCCAGCAGCCTAGGCGGAGCCCTCGGTCAGCCCCAGCATTTT
TRBJ2-5,-,few,TRBV20-1,CSASGTPGPQYF,TGCAGTGCTAGCGGGACCCCGGGGCCCCAGTACTTC
TRBJ1-2,TRBD1,many,TRBV15,CATSSGGYQDRSYYGYTF,TGTGCCACCAGCAGCGGGGGATACCAGGACAGGTCATACTATGGCTACACCTTC
TRBJ1-1,-,few,TRBV3-1,CASSHRQMNTEAFF,TGTGCCAGCAGCCATAGACAGATGAACACTGAAGCTTTCTTT
TRBJ1-2,-,-,TRBV7-2,CASRVGTLSINYGYTF,TGTGCCAGCAGGGTAGGGACATTATCCATTAACTATGGCTACACCTTC
TRBJ2-1,TRBD1,-,TRBV7-2,CASRPGTGVYNEQFF,TGTGCCAGCAGGCCCGGGACAGGGGTTTACAATGAGCAGTTCTTC
TRBJ2-3,-,many,TRBV12-3/TRBV12-4,CASSFGLSTDTQYF,TGTGCCAGCAGTTTCGGGCTGAGCACAGATACGCAGTATTTT
TRBJ1-1,TRBD1,many,TRBV28,CASRDRGLSTEAFF,TGTGCCAGCAGGGACAGGGGGCTCAGCACTGAAGCTTTCTTT
TRBJ2-3,-,-,TRBV29-1,CSVSPDSTDTQYF,TGCAGCGTGTCACCGGACAGCACAGATACGCAGTATTTT
TRBJ2-3,TRBD2,many,TRBV12-3/TRBV12-4,CASSLVTSGGALNTQYF,TGTGCCAGCAGTTTAGTCACTAGCGGGGGGGCCTTAAATACGCAGTATTTT
TRBJ2-3,-,-,TRBV4-2,CASSQDWIGTGTTDTQYF,TGTGCCAGCAGCCAGGACTGGATTGGAACGGGGACCACAGATACGCAGTATTTT
TRBJ2-7,-,many,TRBV9,CASSVAPSYEQYF,TGTGCCAGCAGCGTAGCTCCCTCCTACGAGCAGTACTTC
TRBJ2-2,-,-,TRBV3-1,CASSQRQIRDTGELFF,TGTGCCAGCAGCCAACGGCAAATTCGCGACACCGGCGAGCTGTTTTTT
TRBJ2-5,TRBD2,-,TRBV12-3/TRBV12-4,CASSLGLAGGFGETQYF,TGTGCCAGCAGTTTAGGGCTAGCGGGAGGTTTTGGAGAGACCCAGTACTTC
TRBJ1-6,-,few,TRBV7-9,CASSSGRSSYNSPLHF,TGTGCCAGCAGCTCGGGACGGAGCTCCTATAATTCACCCCTCCACTTT
TRBJ2-1,-,few,TRBV3-1,CASSQDPGGEGGYNEQFF,TGTGCCAGCAGCCAAGATCCAGGAGGGGAAGGCGGCTACAATGAGCAGTTCTTC
TRBJ2-1,-,many,TRBV2,CASSWTSSSYNEQFF,TGTGCCAGCAGTTGGACCAGCTCCTCCTACAATGAGCAGTTCTTC